These 21 T cell receptor beta chains were sequenced from one sample in a study of blood T cell dynamics during melanoma immunotherapy. This sample's time point: week 3, after first cycle of checkpoint inhibitor. This table comes from immunoSEQ multiplex PCR, and its TCRdb copy is limited to in-frame clones, with some not included. The sample lists about 11,000 clones; roughly 90% were seen once. Specimen: blood, collected from a patient treated with checkpoint blockade. The receptors originated from a human donor with melanoma.

This clone was recorded only once. One end of the junction varies from germline; a read error may be responsible. This chain connects TRBV19 to TRBJ2-7, with TRBD1 matching over 9 bases. CDR3 size: 13 residues. Germline loops: CDR1 LNHDA, CDR2 SQIVND (reference sequence). Here the CDR3 DNA reads TGTGCCAGTAGTATAGTACGGGGACAGGGCACGATCTTC. It translates to CASSIVRGQGTIF.

The chain links TRBV7-2 to TRBJ1-1; TRBD1 might be the D (6 bases). Per germline, CDR1 SGHTA and CDR2 FQGNSA. This CDR3 has 14 residues. V was cut by 5 bases and J by 6 bases, with 16 bases left in between. CDR3 region: CASSPPGAWAEAFF. Written as DNA, the CDR3 is TGTGCCAGCAGCCCCCCAGGGGCGTGGGCTGAAGCTTTCTTT.

The chain couples TRBV25-1 to TRBJ2-4; no definite D call. Trimming removed 4 bases at V and 8 bases at J, with 12 bases between. Per the germline V gene, CDR1 is MGHDK and CDR2 is SYGVNS. The CDR3 is made up of 13 amino acids. In DNA form, the CDR3 reads TGTGCCAGCAGTGCCTTTCGGATGGACATTCAGTACTTC. Translating it yields CASSAFRMDIQYF.

The rearrangement joins TRBV7-6 to TRBJ2-1, with TRBD1 as a possible D gene (6 bases). The V gene lost 4 bases and the J gene lost 1 base, with 11 bases spanning the gap. This CDR3 is built from 15 residues. Germline values: CDR1 SGHVS, CDR2 FNYEAQ. The CDR3 loop reads CASSSTRGSYNEQFF. CDR3 in DNA: TGTGCCAGCAGCTCAACTAGGGGGTCCTACAATGAGCAGTTCTTC.

The V and J genes are TRBV10-3 and TRBJ2-1; 9 bases agree with TRBD1. CDR1 and CDR2 (germline): ENHRY, SYGVKD. J lost 0 bases, V lost 5 bases, and 5 bases had no gene match. The length of the CDR3 is 16 residues. The DNA of the CDR3 is TGTGCCATCAGTCGGGGACAGGGCGGCTCCTACAATGAGCAGTTCTTC. Translated, it gives CAISRGQGGSYNEQFF.

This clone was picked up a small number of times. This chain connects TRBV30 to TRBJ2-2; D not resolved. Germline V gene sequence: CDR1 GTSNPN, CDR2 SVGIG (reference sequence). The CDR3 covers 11 residues. Trimming removed 0 bases from V and 6 bases from J, with 2 bases in between. The CDR3 DNA reads as TGTGCCTGGAGTGTTGCCGGGGAGCTGTTTTTT. Translating gives CAWSVAGELFF.

The genes are TRBV9 and TRBJ2-5; D might be TRBD2 (7 bases). The CDR3 length is 16 residues. Trimming took 3 bases from V and 9 from J, leaving 24 bases between them. CDR1 is SGDLS and CDR2 is YYNGEE in the germline V gene. CDR3 DNA: TGTGCCAGCAGCGCTCCGGGACTCCGCACGGGGGGCCCCCAGTACTTC. Translating gives CASSAPGLRTGGPQYF.

V is TRBV12-5 and J is TRBJ1-2; no firm D call. V was cut by 2 bases and J by 7 bases, with 11 bases left in between. Germline CDR1 LGHNT, CDR2 FRNRAP. The CDR3 length is 13 residues. This chain's CDR3 is CASGLSGSPGYTF. CDR3 bases: TGTGCTAGTGGTTTGTCAGGATCCCCTGGCTACACCTTC.

The chain carries TRBV9 and TRBJ2-1; 10 bases are shared with TRBD2. The CDR3 covers 18 residues. Trimming at V came to 2 bases and at J to 4 bases, leaving 12 bases not matched to a gene. Germline V lookup: CDR1 SGDLS, CDR2 YYNGEE. The CDR3 region is CASSVVGASGGGYNEQFF. Written as DNA, the CDR3 is TGTGCCAGCAGCGTGGTAGGGGCTAGCGGGGGAGGATACAATGAGCAGTTCTTC. Full variable domain (remainder filled in from reference TRBV9 and TRBJ2-1): DSGVTQTPKHLITATGQRVTLRCSPRSGDLSVYWYQQSLDQGLQFLIQYYNGEERAKGNILERFSAQQFPDLHSELNLSSLELGDSALYFCASSVVGASGGGYNEQFFGPGTRLTVL.

J is TRBJ1-1 and V is TRBV6-5; D gene uncertain. CDR3 length: 15 amino acids. CDR1 and CDR2 from the germline V gene are MNHEY and SVGAGI. Trimming took off 0 bases at V and 5 bases at J, with 13 bases between the two ends. The CDR3 region has the DNA TGTGCCAGCAGTTACTCGATTTTAAGCGGAACTGAAGCTTTCTTT. Protein sequence: CASSYSILSGTEAFF.

This clone occurred once. This chain uses TRBV19 with TRBJ2-1; tentative D call: TRBD1 (6 bases). Trimming took off 5 bases at V and 5 bases at J, with 19 bases between the two ends. The germline gives CDR1 LNHDA, CDR2 SQIVND (reference sequence). The CDR3 is 16 amino acids. Here the CDR3 DNA reads TGTGCCAGTAGTTGGGACACCCCTGGATTGGACAATGAGCAGTTCTTC. Translated, it gives CASSWDTPGLDNEQFF. The entire variable domain, with the rest obtained from reference TRBV19 and TRBJ2-1, is as follows: DGGITQSPKYLFRKEGQNVTLSCEQNLNHDAMYWYRQDPGQGLRLIYYSQIVNDFQKGDIAEGYSVSREKKESFPLTVTSAQKNPTAFYLCASSWDTPGLDNEQFFGPGTRLTVL.

The chain joins TRBV4-3 to TRBJ1-1; tentatively, D is TRBD1 (6 bases). CDR3 length: 16 residues. Germline CDR1 and CDR2: LGHNA and YSLEER. V lost 4 bases to trimming and J lost 1 base, with 16 bases between them. CDR3 DNA: TGCGCCAGCAGCCGTGGGGGGGCCAGTTGGAACACTGAAGCTTTCTTT. It is translated as CASSRGGASWNTEAFF.

The chain recombines TRBV4-2 with TRBJ2-2; no definite D call. Trimming cost V 2 bases and J 11 bases, with 12 bases left between them. Looked up from germline, CDR1 is LGHNA and CDR2 is YNFKEQ. CDR3 length: 13 residues. CDR3 DNA sequence: TGTGCCAGCAGCCAATTGTCCACCACAGAGCTGTTTTTT. Its translation is CASSQLSTTELFF.

This chain links TRBV11-3 with TRBJ2-7, with TRBD1 matching 8 bases. Looked up from germline, CDR1 is SGHNT and CDR2 is YENEEA. This CDR3 is built from 14 residues. Germline trimming cut 7 bases from V and 0 bases from J; bases unmatched to any gene: 5. The CDR3 DNA reads TGTGCCAGCAAGGGACAGGCAAGCTCCTACGAGCAGTACTTC. Residues: CASKGQASSYEQYF.

The chain's CDR3 is CASSLGQQGFGETQYF. In DNA, the CDR3 is TGCGCCAGCAGCTTGGGGCAACAGGGGTTCGGGGAGACCCAGTACTTC. The J gene is TRBJ2-5, the V gene TRBV5-1; 7 bases are shared with TRBD1. The CDR3 is made up of 16 amino acids. Germline lookup yields CDR1 SGHRS and CDR2 YFSETQ. The V segment lost 0 bases and the J segment 5 bases; nucleotides outside the gene matches: 10.

The gene calls are TRBV7-6 and TRBJ2-5, with 11 bases that match TRBD2. The trim removed 5 bases at V and 5 bases at J, leaving 4 bases unmatched. This CDR3 comprises 14 residues. Germline V lookup: CDR1 SGHVS, CDR2 FNYEAQ. CDR3 sequence: CASSPGTSGETQYF. The CDR3 DNA reads TGTGCCAGCAGCCCGGGGACTAGCGGTGAGACCCAGTACTTC.

The CDR3 nucleotides read TGTGCCAGCTCACCCGGGTTCGGGCCGGATACGCAGTATTTT. Protein sequence: CASSPGFGPDTQYF. V is TRBV18 and J is TRBJ2-3; D gene unclear. V was clipped by 3 bases and J by 6 bases, with 13 bases between them. The CDR3 totals 14 residues. The germline CDR1 and CDR2 sequences are KGHSH and LQKENI.

The V and J genes are TRBV7-9 and TRBJ2-5, with 8 positions matching TRBD1. Germline CDR1 and CDR2: SEHNR and FQNEAQ (reference sequence). Trimming took 5 bases from V and 5 from J; bases not matched to a gene: 4. This CDR3 is 13 amino acids long. The CDR3: CASSHRQGETQYF. As DNA, the CDR3 is TGTGCCAGCAGCCACCGACAGGGGGAGACCCAGTACTTC.

This chain joins TRBV7-9 and TRBJ2-3; D may correspond to TRBD1 or TRBD2 (5 bases each). The CDR3 has 14 residues. The ends were cut back, 5 bases at V and 0 bases at J, with 9 bases in the middle. Germline V lookup: CDR1 SEHNR, CDR2 FQNEAQ (reference sequence). DNA of the CDR3: TGTGCCAGCAGCCCGGGGCTGAGCACAGATACGCAGTATTTT. The encoded protein is CASSPGLSTDTQYF.

The chain joins TRBV6-5 to TRBJ1-1; perhaps TRBD1 as D (6 bases). CDR1 and CDR2 (germline): MNHEY, SVGAGI. V lost 4 bases and J 0 bases, leaving 12 bases between the germline ends. The CDR3 is 15 residues long. The CDR3 DNA is TGTGCCAGCAGTTCTACAGGGATATTGAACACTGAAGCTTTCTTT. It specifies CASSSTGILNTEAFF.

The V call is TRBV11-2, the J call TRBJ2-7; D is tentatively TRBD1 or TRBD2 (5 bases each). There are 15 residues in the CDR3. Looked up from germline, CDR1 is SGHAT and CDR2 is FQNNGV. The V gene lost 5 bases and the J gene lost 2 bases, with 16 bases spanning the gap. The CDR3 here is CASSPGTGPAYEQYF. The CDR3 coding sequence is TGTGCCAGCAGCCCCGGGACGGGGCCAGCCTACGAGCAGTACTTC.